This passage covers 9 T cell receptor beta chains from one sample sequenced in a study of beta chain features in type 1 diabetes. Investigators reverse transcribed all isolated RNA, so they sequenced expressed TCRB transcripts. Measured with immunoSEQ multiplex PCR; TCRdb has only the in-frame clones, and not every one. The sample lists about 150,000 clones; around a tenth were seen once. The source material was central memory CD4+ T cells from blood. These TCRs come from a man between 18 and 29 years old in good health.

There are a few counts of this clone. The rearrangement links TRBV18 to TRBJ2-1; 8 bases are a match to TRBD2. This CDR3 has 16 amino acids. Germline V gene lookup returns CDR1 KGHSH and CDR2 LQKENI. Trimming at V came to 6 bases and at J to 5 bases, leaving 12 bases not matched to a gene. Here the CDR3 reads CASSGTNGGAHNEQFF. In DNA form, the CDR3 reads TGTGCCAGCTCCGGAACTAACGGGGGGGCCCACAATGAGCAGTTCTTC. Variable domain in full (rest from reference TRBV18 and TRBJ2-1): NAGVMQNPRHLVRRRGQEARLRCSPMKGHSHVYWYRQLPEEGLKFMVYLQKENIIDESGMPKERFSAEFPKEGPSILRIQQVVRGDSAAYFCASSGTNGGAHNEQFFGPGTRLTVL.

The table lists this clone with a few counts. The J gene is TRBJ2-3, the V gene TRBV5-5; 12 bases line up with TRBD2. The germline V gene encodes CDR1 SGHKS and CDR2 YYEKEE (reference sequence). This CDR3 comprises 16 residues. V was pared by 0 bases and J by 5 bases, with 4 bases of the junction left unmatched. The chain's CDR3 is CASSLELAGGLDTQYF. CDR3 coding DNA: TGTGCCAGCAGCTTGGAACTAGCGGGGGGCCTAGATACGCAGTATTTT.

In this sample, this clone turned up many times. The gene calls are TRBV10-3 and TRBJ2-1; D possibly corresponds to TRBD2 (6 bases). From germline, CDR1 is ENHRY and CDR2 SYGVKD. V was trimmed by 5 bases and J by 5 bases, leaving 10 bases between them. The CDR3 has 13 residues. The CDR3 DNA is TGTGCCATCAGTTCCGGGAGCCACAATGAGCAGTTCTTC. Protein sequence: CAISSGSHNEQFF.

This clone was detected many times. The chain is built from TRBV5-6 and TRBJ2-5; 14 bases are shared with TRBD2. With V trimmed by 3 bases and J by 0 bases, 4 bases remained unmatched. The CDR3 spans 17 residues. From germline, CDR1 is SGHDT and CDR2 YYEEEE. The CDR3, as DNA: TGTGCCAGCAGCTACGGACTAGCGGGGGGCCACCAAGAGACCCAGTACTTC. Its translation: CASSYGLAGGHQETQYF.

This clone showed up just a few times. The gene calls are TRBV7-2 and TRBJ1-5; D unclear. The CDR3 covers 13 residues. Per germline, CDR1 SGHTA and CDR2 FQGNSA. V lost 3 bases and J lost 5, with 8 bases in between. The CDR3 protein is CASSFYNDQPQHF. The CDR3 DNA follows: TGTGCCAGCAGCTTTTACAACGATCAGCCCCAGCATTTT.

This clone was seen only a few times. The chain is built from TRBV11-3 and TRBJ2-7; weak D call: TRBD1 (5 bases). The V gene lost 4 bases and the J gene lost 1 base, with 11 bases spanning the gap. Germline loops: CDR1 SGHNT, CDR2 YENEEA. The CDR3 runs 14 residues. The CDR3 bases are TGTGCCAGCAGCTCTCCCGACAGTTCCTACGAGCAGTACTTC. Protein sequence: CASSSPDSSYEQYF.

V is TRBV4-1 and J is TRBJ1-5, with D unresolved. Germline assignment: CDR1 MGHRA and CDR2 YSYEKL. The CDR3 covers 13 residues. V lost 3 bases, J lost 5 bases, and 8 bases lay in between. CDR3 sequence: CASSQRVDQPQHF. Written as DNA, the CDR3 is TGCGCCAGCAGCCAGCGAGTTGATCAGCCCCAGCATTTT.

The chain carries TRBV5-4 and TRBJ2-2; weak D call: TRBD1 (6 bases). The CDR3 spans 14 residues. With 5 bases removed from V and 1 base from J, the gap between germline ends came to 9 bases. Germline V gene lookup returns CDR1 SGHNT and CDR2 YYREEE (reference sequence). The CDR3 spells CASRPRGNTGELFF. The CDR3 DNA is TGTGCCAGCAGACCCAGGGGGAACACCGGGGAGCTGTTTTTT.

This clone was found a few times. The chain recombines TRBV11-2 with TRBJ2-7; 8 bases fit TRBD1. Per germline, CDR1 SGHAT and CDR2 FQNNGV. The V gene end was trimmed by 7 bases and the J gene end by 4 bases; junction bases not matched to a gene: 12. This CDR3 contains 15 residues. The CDR3 sequence is CASTTDRATFYEQYF. The CDR3 DNA reads as TGTGCCAGCACCACGGACAGGGCGACCTTTTACGAGCAGTACTTC.